Following are 26 T cell receptor beta chains from one sample sequenced in a study of shared clonotypes between healthy human individuals. The data were produced by immunoSEQ multiplex PCR, yet TCRdb's version contains in-frame clones alone and is incomplete. The repertoire includes around 550,000 clones, about 95% of them detected once, and approximately 0.11% sits in the top ten. CD45RO-negative cells were positively selected for CCR7, leaving out terminally differentiated effector memory CD45RA+ cells. The material sequenced was naive CD8+ T cells sorted from blood. These TCRs come from a woman under 40 in good health.

As regards this clone: Other DNA sequences of this sample code for an identical CDR3. The V gene is TRBV27, the J gene TRBJ2-7; D gene ambiguous. CDR3 length equals 14 residues. Trimming removed 3 bases at V and 0 bases at J, with 9 bases between. The germline V gene encodes CDR1 MNHEY and CDR2 SMNVEV (reference sequence). CDR3 nucleotides: TGTGCCAGCAGTTTCGTTGGAAGCTCCTACGAGCAGTACTTC. Amino acids: CASSFVGSSYEQYF.

The V call is TRBV6-1, the J call TRBJ2-5; the match to TRBD2 covers 7 bases. V lost 2 bases, J lost 5 bases, and 11 bases stayed unmatched. The CDR3 covers 16 residues. The germline CDR1 and CDR2 sequences are MNHNS and SASEGT. The CDR3 spells CASSEYGGRAIETQYF. The DNA for the CDR3 is TGTGCCAGCAGTGAATATGGGGGGAGGGCCATTGAGACCCAGTACTTC.

This clone came up once. One end of the junction fails to match germline, which may point to a read error. The same CDR3 arises from other DNA sequences in this sample as well. The chain carries TRBV27 and TRBJ1-5; D might be TRBD1 (5 bases). CDR1 is MNHEY, CDR2 SMNVEV, per germline (reference sequence). The CDR3 extends over 15 amino acids. The CDR3 reads CASSLTVSGNQPQHF. DNA of the CDR3: TGTGCCAGCAGTTTAACCGTCTCAGGGAATCAGCCTCAGCATTTT.

V is TRBV4-2 and J is TRBJ2-1, with 7 bases matching TRBD2. The ends lost 0 bases at V and 5 bases at J; junction bases unmatched: 7. This CDR3 spans 16 amino acids. Germline V lookup: CDR1 LGHNA, CDR2 YNFKEQ. CDR3 bases: TGTGCCAGCAGCCAAGAGGAGCTAGCGGAGGACAATGAGCAGTTCTTC. Amino acid sequence: CASSQEELAEDNEQFF.

The rearrangement joins TRBV27 to TRBJ2-7, with D unresolved. Germline V gene lookup returns CDR1 MNHEY and CDR2 SMNVEV (reference sequence). V lost 0 bases and J 0 bases, leaving 9 bases between the germline ends. This CDR3 spans 15 amino acids. The CDR3 DNA reads as TGTGCCAGCAGTTTATCACCAATGAGCTCCTACGAGCAGTACTTC. This sequence encodes CASSLSPMSSYEQYF.

This clone is a singleton in its sample. The chain employs TRBV2 and TRBJ2-7; D possibly corresponds to TRBD2 (5 bases). Trimming stripped 3 bases from V and 0 bases from J, with 6 bases between. CDR3 size: 13 residues. The germline V gene encodes CDR1 SNHLY and CDR2 FYNNEI. This chain's CDR3 is CASSDGDSYEQYF. For the CDR3, the DNA is TGTGCCAGCAGTGACGGGGACTCCTACGAGCAGTACTTC.

The gene calls are TRBV11-2 and TRBJ2-5, with D perhaps matching TRBD2 (5 bases). The end of the DNA fits TRBJ2-7 better, so the J call may be wrong. Germline V gene lookup returns CDR1 SGHAT and CDR2 FQNNGV. This CDR3 has 15 amino acids. The CDR3 DNA reads as TGTGCCAGCAGCATTACTAGTGGGAGCTCCTACGAGCAGTACTTC. Protein product: CASSITSGSSYEQYF.

This clone has just a few counts. The chain couples TRBV23-1 to TRBJ1-5; no clear D. TRBV23-1 carries the ORF label, with uncertain function. The CDR3 sequence is 15 residues long. V dropped 4 bases and J dropped 2 bases, with 12 bases sitting between them. CDR3 DNA: TGCGCCAGCAGTCCCAGCAGTCGGCGCAATCAGCCCCAGCATTTT. This encodes CASSPSSRRNQPQHF.

The chain combines TRBV28 with TRBJ2-7; D unresolved. The CDR3 has 13 amino acids. Germline CDR1 reads MDHEN; CDR2 reads SYDVKM. V was pared by 4 bases and J by 0 bases, with 7 bases between. CDR3: CASSSRFSYEQYF. Here the CDR3 DNA reads TGTGCCAGCAGTTCTAGATTCTCCTACGAGCAGTACTTC. Full variable domain (outside the CDR3, taken from reference TRBV28 and TRBJ2-7): DVKVTQSSRYLVKRTGEKVFLECVQDMDHENMFWYRQDPGLGLRLIYFSYDVKMKEKGDIPEGYSVSREKKERFSLILESASTNQTSMYLCASSSRFSYEQYFGPGTRLTVT.

V usage is TRBV4-2 and J usage is TRBJ2-7; D is ambiguous. The CDR3 runs to 15 residues. Looked up from germline, CDR1 is LGHNA and CDR2 is YNFKEQ. With 0 bases removed from V and 2 bases from J, the gap between germline ends came to 11 bases. The CDR3 is CASSQDRKVTYEQYF. The CDR3 DNA sequence: TGTGCCAGCAGCCAAGATAGGAAGGTCACCTACGAGCAGTACTTC.

This chain links TRBV10-3 with TRBJ2-7, with D unresolved. V was clipped by 8 bases and J by 4 bases, with 9 bases between them. The CDR3 has 11 amino acids. Germline V gives CDR1 ENHRY, CDR2 SYGVKD. Here the CDR3 reads CAIGTRYEQYF. CDR3 nucleotides: TGTGCCATCGGAACTCGGTACGAGCAGTACTTC.

This clone appeared once. The V and J genes are TRBV7-9 and TRBJ2-3, with D tentatively TRBD2 (6 bases). The ends were cut back, 8 bases at V and 0 bases at J, with 12 bases in the middle. The CDR3 runs to 14 residues. Germline CDR1 reads SEHNR; CDR2 reads FQNEAQ (reference sequence). This CDR3 is CASASGGSTDTQYF. CDR3 nucleotide sequence: TGTGCCAGCGCCTCAGGAGGGAGCACAGATACGCAGTATTTT. Full variable domain (rest looked up from reference TRBV7-9 and TRBJ2-3): DTGVSQNPRHKITKRGQNVTFRCDPISEHNRLYWYRQTLGQGPEFLTYFQNEAQLEKSRLLSDRFSAERPKGSFSTLEIQRTEQGDSAMYLCASASGGSTDTQYFGPGTRLTVL.

V and J are TRBV7-2 and TRBJ1-4; TRBD1 aligns across 7 bases. The CDR3 has 12 amino acids. The germline V gene encodes CDR1 SGHTA and CDR2 FQGNSA. The V and J ends lost 8 bases and 7 bases, in that order; junction bases with no gene match: 4. CDR3 amino acids: CASAGGAEKLFF. The CDR3 DNA reads as TGTGCCAGCGCAGGGGGGGCTGAAAAACTGTTTTTT. Complete variable domain (other parts from reference TRBV7-2 and TRBJ1-4): GAGVSQSPSNKVTEKGKDVELRCDPISGHTALYWYRQSLGQGLEFLIYFQGNSAPDKSGLPSDRFSAERTGGSVSTLTIQRTQQEDSAVYLCASAGGAEKLFFGSGTQLSVL.

The CDR3 spells CASRSDRASGNTIYF. The CDR3, as DNA: TGTGCCAGCAGGTCGGACAGGGCCTCTGGAAACACCATATATTTT. The chain joins TRBV2 to TRBJ1-3, with 8 nucleotides matching TRBD1. CDR3 length: 15 residues. V shed 6 bases and J 0 bases; nucleotides not matched to a gene: 4. Germline CDR1 is SNHLY and CDR2 is FYNNEI.

Here the CDR3 reads CASSSGTGQYYGYTF. CDR3 nucleotides: TGTGCCAGCAGCTCCGGGACAGGACAATACTATGGCTACACCTTC. The chain carries TRBV27 and TRBJ1-2; 8 bases align to TRBD1. CDR1 is MNHEY, CDR2 SMNVEV, per germline (reference sequence). The CDR3 totals 15 residues. J lost 3 bases, V lost 6 bases, and 9 bases had no gene match.

CDR3 in DNA: TGTGCCAGCAGAACGACCGGGACAGGGTATACTGAAGCTTTCTTT. Residues: CASRTTGTGYTEAFF. This rearrangement joins TRBV7-9 to TRBJ1-1; 9 bases line up with TRBD1. CDR3 length: 15 amino acids. J was trimmed by 5 bases and V by 6 bases; bases with no gene match: 10. Germline V gene sequence: CDR1 SEHNR, CDR2 FQNEAQ (reference sequence).

The chain has TRBV5-8 and TRBJ2-7; 11 nucleotides align to TRBD1. V was clipped by 4 bases and J by 3 bases; unmatched bases: 6. CDR1 and CDR2 (germline): SGHTS, YDEGEE. The CDR3 loop spans 15 amino acids. The CDR3 DNA is TGTGCCAGCAGCCCCGGGACAGGGGGTTTCTACGAGCAGTACTTC. It yields the protein CASSPGTGGFYEQYF. Drawing the rest from reference TRBV5-8 and TRBJ2-7, the complete variable domain is EAGVTQSPTHLIKTRGQQATLRCSPISGHTSVYWYQQALGLGLQFLLWYDEGEERNRGNFPPRFSGRQFPNYSSELNVNALELEDSALYLCASSPGTGGFYEQYFGPGTRLTVT.

V is TRBV10-1 and J is TRBJ2-1; D uncertain. V gave up 6 bases and J gave up 0 bases, with 15 bases separating them. Per the germline V gene, CDR1 is WNHNN and CDR2 is SYGVQD (reference sequence). The CDR3 loop spans 16 amino acids. In DNA, the CDR3 is TGCGCCAGCAGCCAATCTTATGGATTCTCCTACAATGAGCAGTTCTTC. This codes for CASSQSYGFSYNEQFF.

Concerning this clone: The same CDR3 is also encoded by other DNA sequences in this sample. The rearrangement uses TRBV28 and TRBJ2-7; D possibly corresponds to TRBD2 (6 bases). Germline V lookup: CDR1 MDHEN, CDR2 SYDVKM. This CDR3 is built from 11 residues. Trimming took 3 bases from V and 6 from J, leaving 6 bases between them. The CDR3 DNA sequence: TGTGCCAGCAGTTTGGGAGGCGAGCAGTACTTC. Protein: CASSLGGEQYF.

The gene calls are TRBV6-5 and TRBJ2-4; 7 nucleotides match TRBD2. The V gene's germline CDR1 is MNHEY and CDR2 SVGAGI. The CDR3 spans 15 residues. V trimming: 2 bases; J trimming: 6 bases; junction bases outside the gene matches: 7. DNA of the CDR3: TGTGCCAGCAGTTACGGCGGGAGCGCCGGAAACATTCAGTACTTC. Its protein is CASSYGGSAGNIQYF.

J is TRBJ1-1 and V is TRBV25-1; 7 bases match TRBD1. There are 14 residues in the CDR3. Germline values: CDR1 MGHDK, CDR2 SYGVNS. Trimming took 2 bases from V and 4 from J; bases not matched to a gene: 4. The CDR3 DNA reads TGTGCCAGCAGTGAACAGGGGGGGAGCACTGAAGCTTTCTTT. Translating it yields CASSEQGGSTEAFF.

This clone is a singleton in its sample. The chain combines TRBV4-1 with TRBJ2-2, with 7 bases identical to TRBD1. The CDR3 consists of 15 residues. J lost 6 bases, V lost 0 bases, and 4 bases had no gene match. Germline V lookup: CDR1 MGHRA, CDR2 YSYEKL. The CDR3 is CASSQENRGAGELFF. CDR3 DNA: TGCGCCAGCAGCCAAGAAAACAGGGGAGCCGGGGAGCTGTTTTTT.

The chain recombines TRBV6-4 with TRBJ1-5, with TRBD1 as a possible D gene (6 bases). The CDR3 is made up of 19 amino acids. V shed 4 bases and J shed 0 bases, with 22 bases lying between them. Germline CDR1 MRHNA, CDR2 SNTAGT. As DNA, the CDR3 is TGTGCCAGCAGTGGCCCCACCCTACAGGGCATCTATAGCAATCAGCCCCAGCATTTT. Protein sequence: CASSGPTLQGIYSNQPQHF.

The V call is TRBV28, the J call TRBJ2-7; 10 nucleotides line up with TRBD2. J lost 1 base, V lost 1 base, and 1 base had no gene match. This CDR3 contains 15 residues. From germline, CDR1 is MDHEN and CDR2 SYDVKM. Here the CDR3 reads CASSLLAGGSYEQYF. The DNA of the CDR3 is TGTGCCAGCAGTTTATTAGCGGGAGGATCCTACGAGCAGTACTTC.

The rearrangement joins TRBV5-4 to TRBJ1-1; a weak D match, TRBD1 (5 bases). This CDR3 region has 14 residues. Germline-derived CDR1 and CDR2 are SGHNT and YYREEE (reference sequence). Trimming pared 4 bases from V and 8 bases from J, leaving 18 bases between. CDR3: CASSDTGTPKEAFF. CDR3 bases: TGTGCCAGCAGCGATACCGGGACTCCCAAGGAAGCTTTCTTT.

V and J are TRBV28 and TRBJ2-1, with D unclear. Trimming stripped 2 bases from V and 0 bases from J, with 5 bases between. Germline assignment: CDR1 MDHEN and CDR2 SYDVKM. CDR3 size: 14 residues. The CDR3 spells CASSLLGSYNEQFF. The CDR3 region has the DNA TGTGCCAGCAGTTTACTGGGCTCCTACAATGAGCAGTTCTTC.